Shown below are 28 T cell receptor beta chains from a single sample sequenced in a study of blood T cells in healthy people across ages. For the second PCR, which ran for roughly 7 to 11 cycles, a sample-barcoded 5' primer and a J-beta primer mix were used. MiXCR was run by TCRdb on the 5' RACE reads, yielding one entry per CDR3 protein. The top ten hold approximately 20% of the sample, which has approximately 770,000 distinct CDR3 sequences, roughly 64% seen once. Sequenced sample: blood. Every receptor here comes from a man aged 30 to 45 in good health.

The chain uses TRBV7-9 and TRBJ1-5, with TRBD1 matching 7 bases. Germline CDR1 SEHNR, CDR2 FQNEAQ (reference sequence). Trimming took 5 bases from V and 2 from J; bases not matched to a gene: 6. The CDR3 covers 15 residues. CDR3: CASSPGGERNQPQHF. CDR3 nucleotide sequence: TGTGCCAGCAGCCCAGGGGGAGAACGCAATCAGCCCCAGCATTTT.

The gene calls are TRBV20-1 and TRBJ2-3, with TRBD2 identical over 11 bases. Germline loops: CDR1 DFQATT, CDR2 SNEGSKA (reference sequence). The CDR3 extends over 16 amino acids. With V trimmed by 1 base and J by 3 bases, 6 bases remained unmatched. The CDR3 DNA sequence: TGCAGTGCTAGAGCCCCGGGACTAGCGGTAACAGATACGCAGTATTTT. The encoded protein is CSARAPGLAVTDTQYF.

A few counts support this clonotype. The V call is TRBV12-3 or TRBV12-4, the J call TRBJ2-7; 9 nucleotides agree with TRBD2. This CDR3 has 15 amino acids. V lost 5 bases, J lost 4 bases, and 9 bases stayed unmatched. The DNA of the CDR3 is TGTGCCAGCAGTCCCCTTAGCGGGGGAGAATACGAGCAGTACTTC. This translates into CASSPLSGGEYEQYF.

This clonotype was found once. The CDR3 DNA follows: TGTGCCAGCAGCTTAGTTACCTCGAGGGACAGGTTAGAAAAACTGTTTTTT. This sequence encodes CASSLVTSRDRLEKLFF. This chain joins TRBV7-8 and TRBJ1-4; 8 positions agree with TRBD1. V was pared by 1 base and J by 8 bases, with 12 bases of the junction left unmatched. CDR1 is SGHVS and CDR2 is FQNEAQ in the germline V gene. The CDR3 sequence is 17 residues long.

V gene TRBV12-3 or TRBV12-4 combines with J gene TRBJ2-1; tentative D call: TRBD2 (5 bases). Trimming took off 4 bases at V and 4 bases at J, with 11 bases between the two ends. The CDR3 length is 14 residues. DNA of the CDR3: TGTGCCAGCAGTTCCCGGGAACCATACAATGAGCAGTTCTTC. Translated, it gives CASSSREPYNEQFF.

The chain combines TRBV10-3 with TRBJ2-1; TRBD1 agrees at 11 bases. CDR1 is ENHRY, CDR2 SYGVKD, per germline. The CDR3 contains 13 residues. The V gene end was trimmed by 9 bases and the J gene end by 6 bases; junction bases not matched to a gene: 4. In nucleotides, the CDR3 is TGTGCCATAGGACAGGGGGCAGTCAATGAGCAGTTCTTC. Amino acid sequence: CAIGQGAVNEQFF.

The chain is built from TRBV7-9 and TRBJ2-1; D is unresolved. The end of the DNA is better explained by TRBJ2-7, so the J call may be wrong. The V gene's germline CDR1 is SEHNR and CDR2 FQNEAQ (reference sequence). There are 15 residues in the CDR3. CDR3 nucleotide sequence: TGTGCCAGCAGCCCCAGGAGTTCCCCCTACAATGAGCAGTACTTC. This encodes CASSPRSSPYNEQYF.

The V and J genes are TRBV7-8 and TRBJ2-4; D unresolved. V dropped 5 bases and J dropped 5 bases, with 10 bases sitting between them. Germline V lookup: CDR1 SGHVS, CDR2 FQNEAQ. The CDR3 is 13 amino acids. The CDR3 DNA follows: TGTGCCAGCAGCGACCCCTCGGAAAACATTCAGTACTTC. It codes for CASSDPSENIQYF.

In this sample, this clonotype turned up a few times. The rearrangement links TRBV20-1 to TRBJ1-1, with D tentatively TRBD1 (5 bases). Germline V gene sequence: CDR1 DFQATT, CDR2 SNEGSKA (reference sequence). Between the trimmed V and J ends, which lost 3 bases and 1 base, there was a span of 15 bases. CDR3 length equals 15 residues. The CDR3 is CSARTVWLGNTEAFF. CDR3 DNA: TGCAGTGCTAGGACAGTTTGGCTGGGGAACACTGAAGCTTTCTTT.

The chain recombines TRBV7-3 with TRBJ2-1; 9 bases are shared with TRBD2. V lost 5 bases and J lost 0; bases outside the gene matches: 5. The CDR3 is 16 residues long. Looked up from germline, CDR1 is SGHTA and CDR2 is FQGTGA. The DNA of the CDR3 is TGTGCCAGCAGCCTCTCGACTAGCGGCTCCTACAATGAGCAGTTCTTC. It encodes CASSLSTSGSYNEQFF.

This clonotype was counted between two and nine times. The V and J genes are TRBV9 and TRBJ2-5; D is perhaps TRBD1 or TRBD2 (5 bases each). V lost 3 bases, J lost 5 bases, and 20 bases lay in between. Germline V lookup: CDR1 SGDLS, CDR2 YYNGEE. The CDR3 is 16 residues long. The chain's CDR3 is CASSATTRGGGETQYF. Written as DNA, the CDR3 is TGTGCCAGCAGCGCCACAACAAGGGGCGGCGGGGAGACCCAGTACTTC.

Comments on this clonotype: One junction end does not reproduce the germline sequence, and a read error may be involved. J is TRBJ2-5 and V is TRBV12-3 or TRBV12-4, with TRBD1 as a possible D gene (7 bases). The CDR3 has 13 residues. CDR3 sequence: CASSPQGGEPQYF. The CDR3 DNA sequence: TGTGCCAGCAGTCCTCAGGGGGGAGAGCCCCAGTACTTC.

This clonotype was observed once. This chain links TRBV5-1 with TRBJ2-5; D might be TRBD2 (5 bases). The germline CDR1 and CDR2 sequences are SGHRS and YFSETQ. The CDR3 is 15 amino acids. V was pared by 4 bases and J by 11 bases, with 24 bases between. CDR3 nucleotides: TGCGCCAGCAGCCCCGGCCCCGGACGGGATCGCCAGCAGTACTTC. Protein product: CASSPGPGRDRQQYF.

The V call is TRBV12-3 or TRBV12-4, the J call TRBJ2-1; D unresolved. V lost 2 bases and J lost 3, with 14 bases in between. This CDR3 region has 16 residues. This CDR3 reads CASSLSLERFYNEQFF. Here the CDR3 DNA reads TGTGCCAGCAGTTTAAGCCTGGAGCGATTCTACAATGAGCAGTTCTTC.

A word on this clonotype: Its ends do not fully match the called genes, so a read error is possible. The chain combines TRBV27 with TRBJ2-1; the D call may be TRBD1 or TRBD2 (5 bases each). Judging by the DNA end, TRBJ2-7 fits better; the J call may be wrong. This CDR3 is built from 13 residues. Germline lookup yields CDR1 MNHEY and CDR2 SMNVEV (reference sequence). CDR3 residues: CTSSVFGTSEQYF. For the CDR3, the DNA is TGTACCAGCAGTGTATTCGGGACGAGCGAGCAGTACTTC.

In regard to this clonotype: Germline and junction disagree at one end, which may indicate a read error. The V gene is TRBV9, the J gene TRBJ1-2; D is undetermined. This CDR3 contains 14 residues. CDR1 and CDR2 (germline): SGDLS, YYNGEE. CDR3 bases: TGCGCCAGCAGCGCTTCATCCGGTCGTAGTGGCTACACCTTC. It specifies CASSASSGRSGYTF. Looking up the rest from reference TRBV9 and TRBJ1-2 gives the full variable domain: DSGVTQTPKHLITATGQRVTLRCSPRSGDLSVYWYQQSLDQGLQFLIQYYNGEERAKGNILERFSAQQFPDLHSELNLSSLELGDSALYFCASSASSGRSGYTFGSGTRLTVV.

This clonotype has at least ten counts. V gene TRBV5-1 combines with J gene TRBJ2-5, with D possibly being TRBD2 (6 bases). Germline V gene lookup returns CDR1 SGHRS and CDR2 YFSETQ. The CDR3 extends over 15 amino acids. Trimming removed 0 bases at V and 4 bases at J, with 13 bases between. CDR3 DNA sequence: TGCGCCAGCAGCTTGGAGGGGCGGGAAGCAGAGACCCAGTACTTC. This translates into CASSLEGREAETQYF. Complete variable domain (other parts from reference TRBV5-1 and TRBJ2-5): KAGVTQTPRYLIKTRGQQVTLSCSPISGHRSVSWYQQTPGQGLQFLFEYFSETQRNKGNFPGRFSGRQFSNSRSEMNVSTLELGDSALYLCASSLEGREAETQYFGPGTRLLVL.

This sequence joins TRBV29-1 and TRBJ2-2; the D gene is possibly TRBD2 (5 bases). Trimming shortened V by 7 bases and J by 6 bases, and 15 bases separated the two germline ends. Germline V gene lookup returns CDR1 SQVTM and CDR2 ANQGSEA. This CDR3 is built from 13 residues. The CDR3 protein is CSGYEAEAGELFF. CDR3 coding DNA: TGCAGCGGGTACGAGGCGGAGGCCGGGGAGCTGTTTTTT.

CDR3 region: CASSYEHGNEQFF. CDR3 nucleotides: TGTGCCAGCAGCTACGAACACGGGAATGAGCAGTTCTTC. The chain joins TRBV5-4 to TRBJ2-1; no reliable D call. The germline gives CDR1 SGHNT, CDR2 YYREEE (reference sequence). The CDR3 consists of 13 residues. The V and J ends lost 3 bases and 7 bases respectively, with 11 bases between them. The variable domain in full, with the rest retrieved from reference TRBV5-4 and TRBJ2-1, is ETGVTQSPTHLIKTRGQQVTLRCSSQSGHNTVSWYQQALGQGPQFIFQYYREEENGRGNFPPRFSGLQFPNYSSELNVNALELDDSALYLCASSYEHGNEQFFGPGTRLTVL.

V usage is TRBV7-9 and J usage is TRBJ1-2; D remains ambiguous. The V end lost 6 bases, the J end lost 7 bases, and 21 bases lay between the germline ends. The CDR3 totals 15 residues. Germline CDR1 is SEHNR and CDR2 is FQNEAQ (reference sequence). CDR3 nucleotide sequence: TGTGCCAGCAGTCATCAGCGAGGCCAAGGGATTGGCTACACCTTC. It translates to CASSHQRGQGIGYTF.

The table lists this clonotype with many counts. This sequence joins TRBV6-5 and TRBJ2-7; D is possibly TRBD2 (6 bases). Trimming pared 2 bases from V and 3 bases from J, leaving 11 bases between. CDR1 is MNHEY, CDR2 SVGAGI, per germline. The CDR3 sequence is 14 residues long. The CDR3 DNA sequence: TGTGCCAGCAGTTACGGAGGACTACACTACGAGCAGTACTTC. This encodes CASSYGGLHYEQYF.

This clonotype was counted between two and nine times. The chain combines TRBV28 with TRBJ2-7, with no clear D. Germline V gives CDR1 MDHEN, CDR2 SYDVKM. With 5 bases removed from V and 0 bases from J, the gap between germline ends came to 8 bases. The CDR3 covers 13 residues. DNA of the CDR3: TGTGCCAGCAGTCTTTTTCGCTCCTACGAGCAGTACTTC. Protein product: CASSLFRSYEQYF.

The rearrangement links TRBV7-9 to TRBJ1-2; tentative D call: TRBD1 (6 bases). The CDR3 sequence is 15 residues long. Per the germline V gene, CDR1 is SEHNR and CDR2 is FQNEAQ (reference sequence). V was trimmed by 6 bases and J by 5 bases, leaving 19 bases between them. DNA for the CDR3: TGTGCCAGCAGTAATGGGGGCTGGTTTGAGTATGGCTACACCTTC. This sequence encodes CASSNGGWFEYGYTF.

V is TRBV20-1 and J is TRBJ1-1; D is unclear. Germline V lookup: CDR1 DFQATT, CDR2 SNEGSKA (reference sequence). Trimming pared 6 bases from V and 4 bases from J, leaving 15 bases between. This CDR3 is built from 13 residues. The CDR3 region is CSAVGPRGTEAFF. The CDR3 nucleotides are TGCAGTGCGGTCGGTCCCCGTGGCACTGAAGCTTTCTTT.

The chain uses TRBV7-9 and TRBJ1-4; TRBD1 might be the D (5 bases). The V gene lost 3 bases and the J gene lost 2 bases, with 10 bases spanning the gap. This CDR3 spans 15 amino acids. Germline values: CDR1 SEHNR, CDR2 FQNEAQ (reference sequence). This chain's CDR3 is CASSFHEGTNEKLFF. In nucleotides, the CDR3 is TGTGCCAGCAGCTTTCACGAGGGGACTAATGAAAAACTGTTTTTT.

The DNA of the CDR3 is TGTGCCCCCCGACAGAGCTCCTACGAGCAGTACTTC. Translating gives CAPRQSSYEQYF. The chain is built from TRBV6-5 and TRBJ2-7; D possibly corresponds to TRBD1 (5 bases). Looked up from germline, CDR1 is MNHEY and CDR2 is SVGAGI. V was pared by 11 bases and J by 0 bases, with 11 bases between. This CDR3 region has 12 residues.

V gene TRBV4-1 combines with J gene TRBJ2-3; a possible D gene is TRBD2 (5 bases). Trimming shortened V by 0 bases and J by 2 bases, and 9 bases separated the two germline ends. From germline, CDR1 is MGHRA and CDR2 YSYEKL. The CDR3 is made up of 15 amino acids. This chain's CDR3 is CASSQEWTFTDTQYF. In nucleotides, the CDR3 is TGCGCCAGCAGCCAAGAATGGACTTTCACAGATACGCAGTATTTT.

This rearrangement joins TRBV19 to TRBJ2-1, with 8 bases identical to TRBD2. CDR1 is LNHDA, CDR2 SQIVND, per germline (reference sequence). The CDR3 extends over 15 amino acids. J gave up 5 bases and V 2 bases, and 5 bases lay outside the gene matches. This CDR3 is CASSIYGRGNNEQFF. The CDR3 DNA reads as TGTGCCAGTAGTATATACGGGAGGGGGAACAATGAGCAGTTCTTC.